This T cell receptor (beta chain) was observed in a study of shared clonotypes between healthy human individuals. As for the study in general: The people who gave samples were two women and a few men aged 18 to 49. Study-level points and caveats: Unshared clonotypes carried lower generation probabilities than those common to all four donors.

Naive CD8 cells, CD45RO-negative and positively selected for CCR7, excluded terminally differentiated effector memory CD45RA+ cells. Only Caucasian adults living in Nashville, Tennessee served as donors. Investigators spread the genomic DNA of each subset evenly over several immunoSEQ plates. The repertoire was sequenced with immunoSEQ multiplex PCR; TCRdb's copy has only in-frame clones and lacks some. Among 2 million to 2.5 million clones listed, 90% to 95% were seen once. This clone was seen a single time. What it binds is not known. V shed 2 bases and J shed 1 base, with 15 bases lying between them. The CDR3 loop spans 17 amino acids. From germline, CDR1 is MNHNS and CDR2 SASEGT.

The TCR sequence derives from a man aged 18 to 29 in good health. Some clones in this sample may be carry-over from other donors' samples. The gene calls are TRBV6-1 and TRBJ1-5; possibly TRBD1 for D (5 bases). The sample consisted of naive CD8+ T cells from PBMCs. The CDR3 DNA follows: TGTGCCAGCAGTGAAATAATTGGGGGAGTAAGCAATCAGCCCCAGCATTTT. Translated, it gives CASSEIIGGVSNQPQHF.